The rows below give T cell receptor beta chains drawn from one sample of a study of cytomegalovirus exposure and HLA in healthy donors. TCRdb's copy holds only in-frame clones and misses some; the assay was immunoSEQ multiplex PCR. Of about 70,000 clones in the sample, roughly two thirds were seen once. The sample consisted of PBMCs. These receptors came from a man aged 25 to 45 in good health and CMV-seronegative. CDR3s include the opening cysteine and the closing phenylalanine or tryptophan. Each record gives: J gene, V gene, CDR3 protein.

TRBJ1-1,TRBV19,CASSIGRKDTEAFF
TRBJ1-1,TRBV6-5,CASTRPGGLDTEAFF
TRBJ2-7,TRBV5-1,CASLGRVQGYEQYF
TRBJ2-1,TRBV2,CARRGGAYNEQFF
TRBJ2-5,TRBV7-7,CASSGPSGTQYF
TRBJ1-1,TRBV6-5,CASTDTHTEAFF
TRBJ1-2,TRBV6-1,CASRQGDYGYTF
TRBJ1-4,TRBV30,CAWSLPGTVTNEKLFF
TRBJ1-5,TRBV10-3,CAISESPWDSQTAYSNQPQHF
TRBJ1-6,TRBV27,CASSTTGFSPLHF
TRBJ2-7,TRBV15,CATSRTGRSEQYF
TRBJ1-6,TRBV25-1,CASRRGSDSSPLHF
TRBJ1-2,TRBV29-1,CSVEAGIHFGYTF
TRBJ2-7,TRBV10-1,CASSESPGHLSYEQYF
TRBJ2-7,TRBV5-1,CASSLVGGSEQYF
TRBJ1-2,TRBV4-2,CASSQPGQGAEGYTF
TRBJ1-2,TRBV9,CASSTRTVHGGYTF
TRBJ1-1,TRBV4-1,CASSNTQGNTEAFF
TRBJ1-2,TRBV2,CASSGDRPYGYTF
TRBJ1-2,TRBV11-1,CASSQSTGVDGYTF
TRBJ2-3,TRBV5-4,CASSFDNTDTQYF
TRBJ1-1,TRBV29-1,CSAQVGWATEAFF
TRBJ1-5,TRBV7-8,CASSPADSYYSNQPQHF
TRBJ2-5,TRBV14,CASSQWQNQETQYF
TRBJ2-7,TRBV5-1,CASSLEAGTPYEQYF
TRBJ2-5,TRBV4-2,CASSQELAGDFQETQYF
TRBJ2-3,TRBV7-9,CASSATGGMGPLTDTQYF
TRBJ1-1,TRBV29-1,CSTDRENTEAFF
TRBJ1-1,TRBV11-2,CASSHSGVDTEAFF
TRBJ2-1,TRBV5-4,CASSSPNWVAGSYNEQFF